This T cell receptor (beta chain) comes out of a study of blood T cell repertoires in COVID-19. Study background: Collection of acute and convalescent COVID-19 samples took place in the United States, Italy and Spain. The analysed material was cDNA or gDNA that came from T cells, B-cell-depleted T cells, or PBMCs.

Authors' processing steps: Cell counts per sample came from amplifying reference gene primers. Using immunoSEQ multiplex PCR, the repertoire was profiled, and TCRdb retains in-frame clones only, with some absent. The V and J calls and the clone size are those of that table, but D and trimming were determined from the DNA. This table holds approximately 260,000 clones, nearly 90% found once. The CDR3 runs to 15 residues. In germline, CDR1 is MNHEY, CDR2 SVGEGT. Trimming pared 4 bases from V and 6 bases from J, leaving 18 bases between. The V gene is TRBV6-2 or TRBV6-3, the J gene TRBJ1-2, with D tentatively TRBD1 (6 bases). Sequencing input: peripheral blood. The clonotype originates from a woman aged 35 to 49 who had recovered from COVID-19. The CDR3 bases are TGTGCCAGCAGTTTGAACAGGGTAGAGCGGAATGGCTACACCTTC. Amino acid sequence: CASSLNRVERNGYTF.